This T cell receptor beta chain was recovered during a study of blood T cell repertoires in COVID-19. Per the authors' pipeline: Amplification with reference gene primers provided the estimates of nucleated cell counts. Libraries were prepared by immunoSEQ multiplex PCR; TCRdb keeps only in-frame clonotypes and omits some of them. That table is the source of V, J and clone size, and D and trimming were worked out from the DNA. The sample includes a few hundred thousand clones, 75% to 90% of them seen just once. The TCR was taken from a woman aged 45-65 years who had recovered from COVID-19. Sequences were obtained from peripheral blood.

CDR3 bases: TGTGCCAGCAGGGAAACAGGGCCCTCCTACGAGCAGTACTTC. Translated, it gives CASRETGPSYEQYF. The rearrangement links TRBV28 to TRBJ2-7; D might be TRBD1 (6 bases). V shed 6 bases and J shed 0 bases, with 12 bases lying between them. The length of the CDR3 is 14 residues. Germline CDR1 is MDHEN and CDR2 is SYDVKM.